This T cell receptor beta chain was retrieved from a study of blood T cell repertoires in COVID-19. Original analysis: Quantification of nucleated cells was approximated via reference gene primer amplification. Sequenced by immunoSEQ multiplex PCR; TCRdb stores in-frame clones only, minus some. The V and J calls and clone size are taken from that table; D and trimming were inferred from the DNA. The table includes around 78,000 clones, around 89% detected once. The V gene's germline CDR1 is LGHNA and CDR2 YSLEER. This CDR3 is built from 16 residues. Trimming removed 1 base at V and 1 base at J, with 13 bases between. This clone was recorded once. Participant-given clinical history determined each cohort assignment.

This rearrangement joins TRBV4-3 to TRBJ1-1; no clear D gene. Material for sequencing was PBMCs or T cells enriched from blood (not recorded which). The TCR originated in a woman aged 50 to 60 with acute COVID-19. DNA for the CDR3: TGCGCCAGCAGCCAAGCCACGGGGATCAAGAACACTGAAGCTTTCTTT. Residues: CASSQATGIKNTEAFF.